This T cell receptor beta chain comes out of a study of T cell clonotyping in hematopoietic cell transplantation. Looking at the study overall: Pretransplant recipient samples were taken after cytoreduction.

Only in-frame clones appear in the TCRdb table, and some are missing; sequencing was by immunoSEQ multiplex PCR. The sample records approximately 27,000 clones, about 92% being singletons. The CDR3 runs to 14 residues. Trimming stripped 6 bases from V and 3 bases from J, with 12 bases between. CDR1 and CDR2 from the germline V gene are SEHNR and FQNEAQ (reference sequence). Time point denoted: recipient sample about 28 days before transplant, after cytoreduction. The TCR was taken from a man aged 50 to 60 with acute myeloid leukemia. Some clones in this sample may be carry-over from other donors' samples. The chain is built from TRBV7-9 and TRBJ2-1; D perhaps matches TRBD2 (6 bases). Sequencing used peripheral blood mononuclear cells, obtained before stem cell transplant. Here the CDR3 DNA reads TGTGCCAGCAGTCTGGGGACTGTCTACAATGAGCAGTTCTTC. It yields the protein CASSLGTVYNEQFF.